This is a list of T cell receptor beta chains from one sample in a study of CXCR3-negative and CXCR3-positive naive CD8 T cells. TCRdb re-analyzed the 5' RACE reads; it lists each CDR3 protein once, without DNA. Its table records about 150,000 distinct CDR3 sequences. Sequenced material: naive CXCR3+ CD8+ T cells from blood. These receptors were obtained from a human donor in good health. Some clones in this sample may be carry-over from other donors' samples. The CDR3 runs from the conserved cysteine through the conserved F or W.

TRBJ2-3 TRBV6-6 CASSYPGSGATDTQYF
TRBJ2-7 TRBV6-6 CASSYSASQGLREQYF
TRBJ1-4 TRBV7-6 CASSPYAGETNEKLFF
TRBJ2-7 TRBV7-6 CASSLSETYEQYF
TRBJ2-1 TRBV6-2/TRBV6-3 CASHRGSYNEQFF
TRBJ1-5 TRBV6-2/TRBV6-3 CASSLSQGAAQPQHF
TRBJ1-3 TRBV4-1 CASSYPGQGRNTIYF
TRBJ2-5 TRBV29-1 CSDRTGGAETQYF
TRBJ2-7 TRBV4-2 CASSQELEGGEQYF
TRBJ2-7 TRBV11-2 CASSLMGTSAYYEQYF
TRBJ2-1 TRBV12-5 CASGPTGGSYNEQFF
TRBJ1-1 TRBV27 CASSGWAGVTEAFF
TRBJ1-2 TRBV29-1 CSVESGNYGYTF
TRBJ2-3 TRBV20-1 CSARGLRADTQYF
TRBJ2-7 TRBV19 CASSMAASGIYEQYF
TRBJ2-7 TRBV5-5 CASSLYSYEQYF
TRBJ2-7 TRBV27 CASSYDRTYEQYF
TRBJ1-2 TRBV27 CASSFTNNYGYTF
TRBJ1-5 TRBV5-5 CASSLALAGRDLSQPQHF
TRBJ2-7 TRBV28 CASSFRLDVYEQYF